The 20 T cell receptor beta chains in this list originate from one sample, sequenced in a study of T cell responses to AZD1222 COVID-19 vaccine. Produced via immunoSEQ multiplex PCR; TCRdb's table is partial and in-frame only. The sample records 240,000 or so clones, 90% to 95% being singletons. Here the sequenced sample was peripheral blood, taken on day 0 of AZD1222 vaccination. Receptors were obtained from an adult in good health.

The chain links TRBV4-2 to TRBJ2-2, with D possibly matching TRBD2 (5 bases). Germline V gene sequence: CDR1 LGHNA, CDR2 YNFKEQ. Trimming removed 0 bases at V and 2 bases at J, with 7 bases between. There are 15 residues in the CDR3. The CDR3 sequence: CASSQEGSNTGELFF. The CDR3 bases are TGTGCCAGCAGCCAAGAAGGGAGTAACACCGGGGAGCTGTTTTTT.

The rearrangement uses TRBV30 and TRBJ2-7; 7 bases fit TRBD1. The CDR3 sequence is 13 residues long. Looked up from germline, CDR1 is GTSNPN and CDR2 is SVGIG (reference sequence). Trimming cost V 1 base and J 7 bases; bases outside gene matches: 7. CDR3 in DNA: TGTGCCTGGAGTGGACAGGGCCGCGGGGAGCAGTACTTC. Protein sequence: CAWSGQGRGEQYF.

The J gene is TRBJ1-1, the V gene TRBV6-5, with D unclear. Germline values: CDR1 MNHEY, CDR2 SVGAGI. The V end was cut by 5 bases, the J end by 1 base, with 8 bases between. The CDR3 has 13 residues. CDR3 in amino acids: CASSLETNTEAFF. In DNA, the CDR3 is TGTGCCAGCAGTCTGGAGACGAACACTGAAGCTTTCTTT.

The gene calls are TRBV5-1 and TRBJ1-3, with D perhaps TRBD1 (6 bases). V was cut by 4 bases and J by 2 bases, with 10 bases left in between. Germline CDR1 reads SGHRS; CDR2 reads YFSETQ. The CDR3 length is 14 residues. In nucleotides, the CDR3 is TGCGCCAGCAGCCCGGGACATACTGGAAACACCATATATTTT. It translates to CASSPGHTGNTIYF.

A single count supports this clone. This rearrangement joins TRBV9 to TRBJ1-6; D call uncertain. The CDR3 contains 14 residues. Germline V gene data show CDR1 as SGDLS and CDR2 as YYNGEE. The V end lost 3 bases, the J end lost 4 bases, and 8 bases lay between the germline ends. CDR3 coding DNA: TGTGCCAGCAGCGACCAGGTGTATAATTCACCCCTCCACTTT. Translating gives CASSDQVYNSPLHF.

The chain couples TRBV5-1 to TRBJ2-7; 7 positions agree with TRBD1. From germline, CDR1 is SGHRS and CDR2 YFSETQ. The trim removed 0 bases at V and 6 bases at J, leaving 9 bases unmatched. The CDR3 totals 15 residues. CDR3 in DNA: TGCGCCAGCAGCTTGGAAGGGACAGTTCTCCTCGAGCAGTACTTC. Protein product: CASSLEGTVLLEQYF.

The chain uses TRBV6-6 and TRBJ1-3; 8 bases agree with TRBD1. Germline V gives CDR1 MNHNY, CDR2 SVGAGI (reference sequence). The ends lost 7 bases at V and 4 bases at J; junction bases unmatched: 9. The CDR3 has 15 amino acids. For the CDR3, the DNA is TGTGCCAGCACCGCCAGACAGGGGATAGGAAACACCATATATTTT. This codes for CASTARQGIGNTIYF.

V usage is TRBV5-4 and J usage is TRBJ2-7; the match to TRBD2 covers 7 bases. After removal of 0 bases from V and 2 bases from J, the junction contained 2 bases not matched to a gene. The CDR3 consists of 14 residues. Germline CDR1 reads SGHNT; CDR2 reads YYREEE (reference sequence). The CDR3 spells CASSLGGRAYEQYF. The CDR3 DNA is TGTGCCAGCAGCTTGGGAGGGAGGGCCTACGAGCAGTACTTC. Combining the CDR3 with reference TRBV5-4 and TRBJ2-7 gives the whole variable domain ETGVTQSPTHLIKTRGQQVTLRCSSQSGHNTVSWYQQALGQGPQFIFQYYREEENGRGNFPPRFSGLQFPNYSSELNVNALELDDSALYLCASSLGGRAYEQYFGPGTRLTVT.

This sequence joins TRBV2 and TRBJ1-3; no clear D gene. CDR3 length equals 13 residues. V was shortened by 9 bases and J by 0 bases, with 9 bases between the two germline ends. From germline, CDR1 is SNHLY and CDR2 FYNNEI. Written as DNA, the CDR3 is TGTGCCAGGAGACCGAGCTCTGGAAACACCATATATTTT. Its protein is CARRPSSGNTIYF.

This clone was detected once. V is TRBV6-5 and J is TRBJ1-1; 7 positions match TRBD1. Germline CDR1 reads MNHEY; CDR2 reads SVGAGI. After removal of 2 bases from V and 4 bases from J, the junction contained 4 bases not matched to a gene. The CDR3 runs 14 residues. The DNA for the CDR3 is TGTGCCAGCAGTTACCCGGAGGGGGCCACTGAAGCTTTCTTT. Translated: CASSYPEGATEAFF.

This chain links TRBV7-2 with TRBJ1-2, with 9 bases identical to TRBD1. Germline loops: CDR1 SGHTA, CDR2 FQGNSA. J was trimmed by 7 bases and V by 4 bases; bases with no gene match: 10. This CDR3 contains 15 residues. The CDR3: CASSSTIQGAGGYTF. The CDR3 DNA reads TGTGCCAGCAGCTCCACAATACAGGGGGCCGGTGGCTACACCTTC.

The chain carries TRBV28 and TRBJ1-5; D gene uncertain. Germline V gene sequence: CDR1 MDHEN, CDR2 SYDVKM. The CDR3 runs to 15 residues. Trimming stripped 5 bases from V and 6 bases from J, with 17 bases between. Written as DNA, the CDR3 is TGTGCCAGCAGTACGACCGTCGGTCACGGTCAGCCCCAGCATTTT. Translation gives CASSTTVGHGQPQHF.

The chain joins TRBV5-1 to TRBJ2-3, with D hard to call. V shed 0 bases and J shed 0 bases, with 5 bases lying between them. The CDR3 runs to 14 residues. Looked up from germline, CDR1 is SGHRS and CDR2 is YFSETQ. The CDR3 nucleotides are TGCGCCAGCAGCTTGGAGCGTAGCACAGATACGCAGTATTTT. Translation gives CASSLERSTDTQYF. The variable domain in full, with the rest retrieved from reference TRBV5-1 and TRBJ2-3, is KAGVTQTPRYLIKTRGQQVTLSCSPISGHRSVSWYQQTPGQGLQFLFEYFSETQRNKGNFPGRFSGRQFSNSRSEMNVSTLELGDSALYLCASSLERSTDTQYFGPGTRLTVL.

The chain has TRBV12-5 and TRBJ2-4; TRBD2 matches 7 bases. This CDR3 is built from 13 residues. CDR1 and CDR2 (germline): LGHNT, FRNRAP. V shed 7 bases and J 5 bases; nucleotides not matched to a gene: 5. CDR3 nucleotides: TGTGCTAGTGCCCCTGGGGGGGAAAACATTCAGTACTTC. This gives the protein CASAPGGENIQYF.

The rearrangement uses TRBV11-2 and TRBJ2-2; D might be TRBD2 (7 bases). The CDR3 totals 16 residues. V was clipped by 2 bases and J by 4 bases, with 14 bases between them. Germline CDR1 is SGHAT and CDR2 is FQNNGV. The CDR3 region has the DNA TGTGCCAGCAGCTTACGCGGGGGCGTTGGCACCGGGGAGCTGTTTTTT. Translated, it gives CASSLRGGVGTGELFF.

Remarks on this clone: Other DNA sequences in the same sample also yield this CDR3. The V and J genes are TRBV15 and TRBJ1-1; D is unresolved. The V end lost 3 bases, the J end lost 1 base, and 6 bases lay between the germline ends. Looked up from germline, CDR1 is LNHNV and CDR2 is YYDKDF (reference sequence). The CDR3 contains 13 residues. In DNA, the CDR3 is TGTGCCACCAGCAGGGGTGCGAACACTGAAGCTTTCTTT. This gives the protein CATSRGANTEAFF. Variable domain in full (rest from reference TRBV15 and TRBJ1-1): DAMVIQNPRYQVTQFGKPVTLSCSQTLNHNVMYWYQQKSSQAPKLLFHYYDKDFNNEADTPDNFQSRRPNTSFCFLDIRSPGLGDTAMYLCATSRGANTEAFFGQGTRLTVV.

This sequence joins TRBV27 and TRBJ2-3; 16 bases fit TRBD2. CDR3 size: 17 residues. Germline CDR1 is MNHEY and CDR2 is SMNVEV (reference sequence). With V trimmed by 4 bases and J by 8 bases, 9 bases remained unmatched. The CDR3 sequence is CASSSFMGLAGGPTQYF. The CDR3 DNA sequence: TGTGCCAGCAGTTCCTTCATGGGACTAGCGGGGGGGCCTACGCAGTATTTT.

The chain employs TRBV27 and TRBJ2-1; maybe TRBD2 (5 bases). V was cut by 5 bases and J by 3 bases, with 8 bases left in between. Germline assignment: CDR1 MNHEY and CDR2 SMNVEV (reference sequence). This CDR3 contains 13 residues. CDR3 nucleotides: TGTGCCAGCAGTCGGAGGCACTACAATGAGCAGTTCTTC. Translated: CASSRRHYNEQFF.

This clone showed up just once. This sequence joins TRBV27 and TRBJ2-1; 7 nucleotides line up with TRBD2. The CDR3 runs 16 residues. The germline CDR1 and CDR2 sequences are MNHEY and SMNVEV (reference sequence). With 3 bases clipped from V and 5 bases from J, the junction kept 10 bases outside the gene matches. CDR3 DNA sequence: TGTGCCAGCAGTTTTAGTGCGGGAGAGTTAAACAATGAGCAGTTCTTC. Translating gives CASSFSAGELNNEQFF.

The rearrangement joins TRBV6-6 to TRBJ2-7; 8 bases are shared with TRBD1. V lost 6 bases, J lost 5 bases, and 9 bases stayed unmatched. Germline assignment: CDR1 MNHNY and CDR2 SVGAGI (reference sequence). This CDR3 contains 14 residues. This CDR3 is CASRPRRGRNEQYF. In DNA, the CDR3 is TGTGCCAGCAGACCCCGCAGGGGGCGGAACGAGCAGTACTTC.